The clone carrying this T cell receptor (beta chain) was detected ten times or more. Its antigen is as yet unknown. This entry comes from a study of identical twins. Unique molecular identifiers were in the cDNA, with template-switch universal primer binding. MiXCR, run by TCRdb on the 5' RACE reads, gives a single entry per CDR3 protein. Of about 690,000 distinct CDR3 sequences in the sample, roughly 6.2% were seen once. The germline V and J ends were trimmed by 0 bases and 0 bases, with 14 bases remaining between them. The CDR3 has 17 amino acids. The germline V gene has CDR1 MNHEY and CDR2 SVGAGI. General observations from the study: Carriage of fewer insertions was seen in abundant cord blood beta clonotypes, whereas memory repertoires showed none. Models predicted too little out-of-frame TCR alpha sharing in monozygotic twins.

The J gene is TRBJ1-1, the V gene TRBV6-5; no clear D. Specimen: naive T cells sorted from blood. This clonotype originated in a man aged 18 to 35 in good health. In DNA, the CDR3 is TGTGCCAGCAGTTACTCGATTACGGCGATCATGAACACTGAAGCTTTCTTT. Translation: CASSYSITAIMNTEAFF.